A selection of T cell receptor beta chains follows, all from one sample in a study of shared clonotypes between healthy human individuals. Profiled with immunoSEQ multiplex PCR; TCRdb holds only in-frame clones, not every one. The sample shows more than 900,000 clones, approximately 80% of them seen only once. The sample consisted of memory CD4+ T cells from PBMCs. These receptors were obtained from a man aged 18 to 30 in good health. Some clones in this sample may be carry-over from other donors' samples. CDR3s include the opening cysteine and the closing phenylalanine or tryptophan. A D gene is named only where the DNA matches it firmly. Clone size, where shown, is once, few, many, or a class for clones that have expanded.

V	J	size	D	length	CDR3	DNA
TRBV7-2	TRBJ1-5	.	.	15	CATTEGGNSNQPQHF	TGTGCCACCACCGAGGGGGGAAATAGCAATCAGCCCCAGCATTTT
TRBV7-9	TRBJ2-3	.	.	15	CASSDPGTSTDTQYF	TGTGCCAGCAGCGATCCCGGGACTAGCACAGATACGCAGTATTTT
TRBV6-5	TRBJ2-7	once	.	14	CASASVGYSYEQYF	TGTGCCAGCGCCTCCGTGGGGTACTCCTACGAGCAGTACTTC
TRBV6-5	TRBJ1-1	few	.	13	CATHGGRDTEAFF	TGTGCCACCCACGGGGGGAGAGACACTGAAGCTTTCTTT
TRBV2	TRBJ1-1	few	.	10	CASGMTEAFF	TGTGCCAGCGGGATGACTGAAGCTTTCTTT
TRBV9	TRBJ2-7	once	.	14	CASSLRTGPYEQYF	TGTGCCAGCAGCCTTCGAACAGGGCCCTACGAGCAGTACTTC
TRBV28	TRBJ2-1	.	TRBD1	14	CASSPTTGLNEQFF	TGTGCCAGCAGTCCCACGACAGGGCTCAATGAGCAGTTCTTC
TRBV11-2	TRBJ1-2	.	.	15	CASSYRIGANYGYTF	TGTGCCAGCAGTTACCGGATCGGAGCTAACTATGGCTACACCTTC
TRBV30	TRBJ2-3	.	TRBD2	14	CAWRKAGGPNTQYF	TGTGCCTGGAGAAAAGCGGGAGGTCCGAATACGCAGTATTTT
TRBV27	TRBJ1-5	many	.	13	CASSPQWGQPQHF	TGTGCCAGCAGTCCCCAGTGGGGCCAGCCCCAGCATTTT
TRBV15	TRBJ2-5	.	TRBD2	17	CATSRDASGRFGETQYF	TGTGCCACCAGCAGAGATGCTAGCGGGAGATTTGGGGAGACCCAGTACTTC
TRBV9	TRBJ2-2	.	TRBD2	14	CASTREPNTGELFF	TGTGCCAGCACGCGGGAGCCCAACACCGGGGAGCTGTTTTTT
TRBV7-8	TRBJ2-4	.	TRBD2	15	CASSFGGGAKNIQYF	TGTGCCAGCAGCTTCGGGGGGGGAGCCAAAAACATTCAGTACTTC
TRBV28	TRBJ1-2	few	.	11	CASSPNYGYTF	TGTGCCAGCAGCCCTAACTATGGCTACACCTTC
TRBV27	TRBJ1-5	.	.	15	CASSLLSGGRQPQHF	TGTGCCAGCAGTTTATTGAGCGGGGGACGACAGCCCCAGCATTTT
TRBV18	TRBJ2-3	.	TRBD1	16	CASSRGPTGSTDTQYF	TGTGCCAGCTCACGGGGACCGACAGGGAGCACAGATACGCAGTATTTT
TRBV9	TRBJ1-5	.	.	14	CASSVEEAPWPQHF	TGTGCCAGCAGCGTAGAGGAGGCCCCCTGGCCCCAGCATTTT
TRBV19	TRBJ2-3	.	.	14	CASSIRMLGDTQYF	TGTGCCAGTAGTATACGGATGCTCGGGGATACGCAGTATTTT
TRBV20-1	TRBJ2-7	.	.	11	CSAKGIYEQYF	TGCAGTGCTAAGGGAATTTACGAGCAGTACTTC
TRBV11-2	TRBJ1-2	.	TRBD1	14	CASSLGGTVYGYTF	TGTGCCAGCAGCTTAGGAGGGACAGTCTATGGCTACACCTTC
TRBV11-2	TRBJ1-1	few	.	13	CASSLAGFTEAFF	TGTGCCAGCAGCTTGGCGGGATTCACTGAAGCTTTCTTT
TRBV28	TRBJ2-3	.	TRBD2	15	CASIIAGGSPLTQYF	TGTGCCAGCATCATAGCGGGAGGGTCTCCCCTCACGCAGTATTTT
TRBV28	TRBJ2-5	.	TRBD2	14	CASRDGSPRGDQYF	TGTGCCAGCAGAGACGGATCTCCACGGGGGGACCAGTACTTC
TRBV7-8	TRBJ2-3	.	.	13	CASSPDLTDTQYF	TGTGCCAGCAGCCCCGATCTAACAGATACGCAGTATTTT
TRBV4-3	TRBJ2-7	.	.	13	CASSQDISYEQYF	TGCGCCAGCAGCCAAGATATATCCTACGAGCAGTACTTC
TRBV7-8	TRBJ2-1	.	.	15	CASTRNLDSPGPRFF	TGTGCCAGCACCCGAAATCTTGACAGCCCGGGGCCCCGTTTCTTC
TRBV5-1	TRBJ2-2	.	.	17	CASSLGAGQGFSGELFF	TGCGCCAGCAGCTTGGGTGCGGGGCAGGGTTTTTCCGGGGAGCTGTTTTTT
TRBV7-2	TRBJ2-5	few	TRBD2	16	CASSLEGTSGLGTQYF	TGTGCCAGCAGCTTAGAGGGGACTAGCGGCCTAGGGACCCAGTACTTC
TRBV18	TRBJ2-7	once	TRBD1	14	CASSPQQGAGEQYF	TGTGCCAGCTCACCGCAACAGGGGGCCGGCGAGCAGTACTTC